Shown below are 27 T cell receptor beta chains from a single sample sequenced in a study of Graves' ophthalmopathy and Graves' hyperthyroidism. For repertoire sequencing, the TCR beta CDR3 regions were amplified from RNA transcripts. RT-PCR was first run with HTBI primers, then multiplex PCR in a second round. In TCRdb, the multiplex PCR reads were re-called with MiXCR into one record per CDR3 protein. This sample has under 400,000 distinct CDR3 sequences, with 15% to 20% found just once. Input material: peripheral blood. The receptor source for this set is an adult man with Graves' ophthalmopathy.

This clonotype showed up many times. The CDR3 here is CASSLRGGGGSYEQYF. CDR3 DNA: TGTGCCAGCAGCTTACGAGGAGGGGGGGGCTCCTACGAGCAGTACTTC. This chain connects TRBV13 to TRBJ2-7, with D maybe TRBD2 (7 bases). Germline-derived CDR1 and CDR2 are PRHDT and FYEKMQ (reference sequence). Trimming pared 2 bases from V and 0 bases from J, leaving 14 bases between. This CDR3 has 16 amino acids.

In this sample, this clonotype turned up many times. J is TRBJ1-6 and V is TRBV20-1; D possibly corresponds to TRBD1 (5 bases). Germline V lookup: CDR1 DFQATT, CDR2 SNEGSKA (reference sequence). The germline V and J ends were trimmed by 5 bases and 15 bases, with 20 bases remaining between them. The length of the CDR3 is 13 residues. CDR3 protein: CSAGGGGLRSLHF. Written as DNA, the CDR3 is TGCAGTGCTGGGGGGGGGGGACTGCGAAGCCTCCACTTT.

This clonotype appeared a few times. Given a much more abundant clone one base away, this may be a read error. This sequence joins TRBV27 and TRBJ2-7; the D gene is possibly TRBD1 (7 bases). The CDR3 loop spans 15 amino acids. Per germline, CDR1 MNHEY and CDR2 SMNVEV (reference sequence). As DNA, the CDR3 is TGTGTCAGCAGCCCTAACCGCGGGACAGACTACGAGCAGTACTTC. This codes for CVSSPNRGTDYEQYF.

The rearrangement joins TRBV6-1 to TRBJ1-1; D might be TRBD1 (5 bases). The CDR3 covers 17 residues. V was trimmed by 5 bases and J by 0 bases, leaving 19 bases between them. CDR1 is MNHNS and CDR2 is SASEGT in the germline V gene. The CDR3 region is CASSPLLVRGMNTEAFF. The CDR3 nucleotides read TGTGCCAGCAGTCCACTATTGGTGAGGGGAATGAACACTGAAGCTTTCTTT.

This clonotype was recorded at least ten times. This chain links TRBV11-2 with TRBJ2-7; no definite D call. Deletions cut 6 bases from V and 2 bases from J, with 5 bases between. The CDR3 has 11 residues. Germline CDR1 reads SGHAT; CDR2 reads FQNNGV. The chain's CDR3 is CASSHAYEQYF. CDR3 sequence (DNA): TGTGCCAGCAGTCATGCCTACGAGCAGTACTTC. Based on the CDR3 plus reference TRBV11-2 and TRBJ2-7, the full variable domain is EAGVAQSPRYKIIEKRQSVAFWCNPISGHATLYWYQQILGQGPKLLIQFQNNGVVDDSQLPKDRFSAERLKGVDSTLKIQPAKLEDSAVYLCASSHAYEQYFGPGTRLTVT.

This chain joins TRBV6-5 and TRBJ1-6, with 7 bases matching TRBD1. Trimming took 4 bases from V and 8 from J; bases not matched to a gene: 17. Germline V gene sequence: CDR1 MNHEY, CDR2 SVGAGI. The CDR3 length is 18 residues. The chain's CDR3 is CASSWTGVRKIWDSPLHF. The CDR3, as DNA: TGTGCCAGCAGTTGGACAGGCGTACGAAAGATTTGGGATTCACCCCTCCACTTT.

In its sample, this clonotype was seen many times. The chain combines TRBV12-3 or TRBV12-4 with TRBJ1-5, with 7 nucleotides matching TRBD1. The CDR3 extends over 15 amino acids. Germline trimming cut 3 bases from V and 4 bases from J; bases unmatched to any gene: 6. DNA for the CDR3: TGTGCCAGCAGTTTTAGACAGGGAAGTAATCAGCCCCAGCATTTT. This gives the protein CASSFRQGSNQPQHF.

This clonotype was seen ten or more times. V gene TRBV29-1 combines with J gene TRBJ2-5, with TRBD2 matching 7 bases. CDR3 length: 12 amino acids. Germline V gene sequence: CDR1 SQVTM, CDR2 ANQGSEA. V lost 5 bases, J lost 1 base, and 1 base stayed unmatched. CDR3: CSVRGSQETQYF. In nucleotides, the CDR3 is TGCAGCGTTCGCGGGAGCCAAGAGACCCAGTACTTC.

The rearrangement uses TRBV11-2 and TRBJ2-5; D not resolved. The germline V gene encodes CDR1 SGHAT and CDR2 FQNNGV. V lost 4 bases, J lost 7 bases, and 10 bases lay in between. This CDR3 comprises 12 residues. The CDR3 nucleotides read TGTGCCAGCAGCTCCGGCGCAGGGACCCAGTACTTC. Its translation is CASSSGAGTQYF.

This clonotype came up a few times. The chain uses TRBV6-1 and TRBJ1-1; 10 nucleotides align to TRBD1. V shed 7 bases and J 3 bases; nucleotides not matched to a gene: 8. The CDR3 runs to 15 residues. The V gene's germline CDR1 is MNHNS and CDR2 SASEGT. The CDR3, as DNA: TGTGCCAGCACCCCGGGGACAGGGGATTACACTGAAGCTTTCTTT. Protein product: CASTPGTGDYTEAFF.

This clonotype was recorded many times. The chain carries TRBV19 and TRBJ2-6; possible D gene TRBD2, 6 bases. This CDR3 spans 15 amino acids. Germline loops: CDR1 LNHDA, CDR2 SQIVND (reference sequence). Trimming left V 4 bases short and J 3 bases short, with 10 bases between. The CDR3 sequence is CASSTGTHGANVLTF. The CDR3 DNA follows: TGTGCCAGTAGTACAGGGACTCATGGGGCCAACGTCCTGACTTTC.

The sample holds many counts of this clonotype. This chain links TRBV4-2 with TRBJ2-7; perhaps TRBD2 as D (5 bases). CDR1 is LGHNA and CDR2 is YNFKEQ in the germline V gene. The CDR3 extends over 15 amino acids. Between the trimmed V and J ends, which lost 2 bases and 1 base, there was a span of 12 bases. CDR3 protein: CASSQTKGASYEQYF. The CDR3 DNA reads TGTGCCAGCAGCCAAACAAAGGGAGCATCCTACGAGCAGTACTTC.

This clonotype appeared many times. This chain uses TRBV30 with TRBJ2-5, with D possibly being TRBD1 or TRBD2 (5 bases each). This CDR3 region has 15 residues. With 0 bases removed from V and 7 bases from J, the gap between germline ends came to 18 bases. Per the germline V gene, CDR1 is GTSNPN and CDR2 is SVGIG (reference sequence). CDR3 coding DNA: TGTGCCTGGAGTGTAGGCCCATATTCTGGGGGGACCCAGTACTTC. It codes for CAWSVGPYSGGTQYF.

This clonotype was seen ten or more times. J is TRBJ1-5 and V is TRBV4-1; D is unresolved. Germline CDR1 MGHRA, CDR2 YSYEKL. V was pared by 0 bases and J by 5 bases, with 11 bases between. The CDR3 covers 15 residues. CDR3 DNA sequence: TGCGCCAGCAGCCAAGAGGGCGGCAGCTATCAGCCCCAGCATTTT. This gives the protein CASSQEGGSYQPQHF.

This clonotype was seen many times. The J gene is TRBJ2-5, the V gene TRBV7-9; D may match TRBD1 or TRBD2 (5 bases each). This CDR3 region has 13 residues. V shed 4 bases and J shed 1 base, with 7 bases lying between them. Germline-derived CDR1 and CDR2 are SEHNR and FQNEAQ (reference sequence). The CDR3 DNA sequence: TGTGCCAGCAGCTCAGGGACCCAAGAGACCCAGTACTTC. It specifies CASSSGTQETQYF.

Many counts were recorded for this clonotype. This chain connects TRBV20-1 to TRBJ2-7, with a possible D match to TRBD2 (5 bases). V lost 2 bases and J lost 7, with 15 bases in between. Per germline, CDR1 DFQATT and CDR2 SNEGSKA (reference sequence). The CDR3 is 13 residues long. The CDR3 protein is CSARSLPGGEQYF. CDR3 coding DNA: TGCAGTGCTAGAAGCCTCCCGGGCGGGGAGCAGTACTTC.

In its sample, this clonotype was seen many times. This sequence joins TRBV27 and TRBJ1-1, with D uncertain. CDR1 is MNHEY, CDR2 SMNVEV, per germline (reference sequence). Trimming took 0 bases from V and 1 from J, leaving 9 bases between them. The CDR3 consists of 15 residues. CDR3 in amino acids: CASSLSGAGNTEAFF. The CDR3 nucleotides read TGTGCCAGCAGTTTATCGGGTGCAGGGAACACTGAAGCTTTCTTT.

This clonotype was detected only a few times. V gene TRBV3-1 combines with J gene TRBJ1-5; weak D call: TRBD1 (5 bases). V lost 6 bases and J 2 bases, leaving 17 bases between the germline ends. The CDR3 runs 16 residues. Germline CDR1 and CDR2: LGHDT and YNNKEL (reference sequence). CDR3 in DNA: TGTGCCAGCAGTCTCACAGGAGTGAATGGCAATCAGCCCCAGCATTTT. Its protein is CASSLTGVNGNQPQHF.

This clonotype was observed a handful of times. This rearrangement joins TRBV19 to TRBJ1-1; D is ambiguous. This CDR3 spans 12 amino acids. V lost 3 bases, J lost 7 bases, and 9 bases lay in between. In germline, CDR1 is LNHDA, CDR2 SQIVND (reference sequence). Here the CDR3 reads CASSIYRGEAFF. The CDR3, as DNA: TGTGCCAGTAGTATCTATCGAGGTGAAGCTTTCTTT.

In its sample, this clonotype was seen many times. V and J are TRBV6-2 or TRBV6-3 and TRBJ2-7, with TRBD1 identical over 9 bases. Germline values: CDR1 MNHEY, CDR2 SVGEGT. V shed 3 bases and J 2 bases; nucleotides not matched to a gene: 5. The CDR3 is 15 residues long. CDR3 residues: CASSYSDRGTYEQYF. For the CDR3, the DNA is TGTGCCAGCAGTTATTCCGACAGGGGGACCTACGAGCAGTACTTC.

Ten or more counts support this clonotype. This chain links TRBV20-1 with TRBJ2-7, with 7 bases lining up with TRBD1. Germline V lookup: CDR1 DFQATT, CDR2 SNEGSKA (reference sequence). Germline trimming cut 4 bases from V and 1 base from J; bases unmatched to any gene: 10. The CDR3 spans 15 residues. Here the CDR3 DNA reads TGCAGTGCTACACCCCCGGGACAGTCTTCCTACGAGCAGTACTTC. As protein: CSATPPGQSSYEQYF.

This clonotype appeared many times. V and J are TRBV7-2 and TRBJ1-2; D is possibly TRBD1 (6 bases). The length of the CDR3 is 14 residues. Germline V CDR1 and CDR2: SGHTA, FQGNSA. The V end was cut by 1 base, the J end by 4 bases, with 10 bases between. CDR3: CASSLGRDIYGYTF. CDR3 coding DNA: TGTGCCAGCAGCTTAGGGCGGGACATCTATGGCTACACCTTC.

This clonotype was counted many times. In nucleotides, the CDR3 is TGTGCCTGGAGTGTCCCGGGTTTGTACCAGTACTTC. Residues: CAWSVPGLYQYF. V and J are TRBV30 and TRBJ2-7; the D is unclear. There are 12 residues in the CDR3. Germline V gene sequence: CDR1 GTSNPN, CDR2 SVGIG (reference sequence). With 0 bases removed from V and 10 bases from J, the gap between germline ends came to 13 bases.

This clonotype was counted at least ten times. CDR3 sequence reads: CASSLTETNYGYTF. The DNA for the CDR3 is TGCGCCAGCAGCCTGACAGAGACTAACTATGGCTACACCTTC. V gene TRBV5-1 combines with J gene TRBJ1-2; a weak D match, TRBD1 (5 bases). This CDR3 region has 14 residues. V lost 4 bases and J lost 0, with 10 bases in between. Germline V gene data show CDR1 as SGHRS and CDR2 as YFSETQ. Together with reference TRBV5-1 and TRBJ1-2, the CDR3 gives the full variable domain: KAGVTQTPRYLIKTRGQQVTLSCSPISGHRSVSWYQQTPGQGLQFLFEYFSETQRNKGNFPGRFSGRQFSNSRSEMNVSTLELGDSALYLCASSLTETNYGYTFGSGTRLTVV.

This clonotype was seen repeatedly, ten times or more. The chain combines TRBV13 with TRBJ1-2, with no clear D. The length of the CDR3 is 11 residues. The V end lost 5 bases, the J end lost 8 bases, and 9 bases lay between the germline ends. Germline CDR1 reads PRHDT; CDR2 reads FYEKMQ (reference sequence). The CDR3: CASSGPKGYTF. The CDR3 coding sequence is TGTGCCAGCAGCGGACCCAAGGGCTACACCTTC.

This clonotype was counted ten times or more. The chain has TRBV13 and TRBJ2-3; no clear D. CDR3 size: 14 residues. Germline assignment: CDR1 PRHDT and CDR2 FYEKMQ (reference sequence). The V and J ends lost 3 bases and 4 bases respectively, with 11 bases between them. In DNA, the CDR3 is TGTGCCAGCAGCTTGGGTGGGGTCCCAGATACGCAGTATTTT. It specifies CASSLGGVPDTQYF.

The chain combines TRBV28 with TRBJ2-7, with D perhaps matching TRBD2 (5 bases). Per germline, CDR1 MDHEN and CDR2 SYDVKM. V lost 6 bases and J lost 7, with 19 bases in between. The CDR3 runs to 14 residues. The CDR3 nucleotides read TGTGCCAGCAGGGGAGACGTATCCCTATTGGAGCAGTACTTC. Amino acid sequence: CASRGDVSLLEQYF. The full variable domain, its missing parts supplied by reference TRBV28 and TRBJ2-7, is DVKVTQSSRYLVKRTGEKVFLECVQDMDHENMFWYRQDPGLGLRLIYFSYDVKMKEKGDIPEGYSVSREKKERFSLILESASTNQTSMYLCASRGDVSLLEQYFGPGTRLTVT.